Each of the 21 T cell receptor beta chains below was sequenced from the same sample in a study of siplizumab effects on memory and regulatory T cells. Some clones are missing from TCRdb's copy, which holds only in-frame ones; the method was immunoSEQ multiplex PCR. The sample contains tens of thousands of clones, more than 85% of which appear only once. Sequenced input: CD8+ T cells sorted from blood. Receptors were obtained from a human donor in good health.

This chain uses TRBV5-6 with TRBJ2-3; D may be TRBD1 (7 bases). This CDR3 comprises 17 residues. Deletions cut 4 bases from V and 0 bases from J, with 18 bases between. Per the germline V gene, CDR1 is SGHDT and CDR2 is YYEEEE. The CDR3, as DNA: TGTGCCAGCAGCGCGGGGAAACAGGGGAGCAGCACAGATACGCAGTATTTT. Protein sequence: CASSAGKQGSSTDTQYF.

V and J are TRBV27 and TRBJ2-1; D is perhaps TRBD2 (6 bases). CDR1 and CDR2 from the germline V gene are MNHEY and SMNVEV (reference sequence). V lost 3 bases, J lost 0 bases, and 9 bases lay in between. CDR3 length: 15 residues. The CDR3 nucleotides are TGTGCCAGCAGTTTTAGCGGTAGCTCCTACAATGAGCAGTTCTTC. This codes for CASSFSGSSYNEQFF.

This clone was observed a few times. The chain joins TRBV28 to TRBJ1-2; the D is unclear. V shed 2 bases and J shed 0 bases, with 7 bases lying between them. Germline V gives CDR1 MDHEN, CDR2 SYDVKM. The CDR3 loop spans 14 amino acids. The CDR3 loop reads CASSLTLTNYGYTF. Here the CDR3 DNA reads TGTGCCAGCAGTTTAACCCTCACTAACTATGGCTACACCTTC.

The J gene is TRBJ2-7, the V gene TRBV27, with 7 bases lining up with TRBD2. The CDR3 is 14 residues long. CDR1 MNHEY and CDR2 SMNVEV come from the germline V gene (reference sequence). The V segment lost 4 bases and the J segment 3 bases; nucleotides outside the gene matches: 6. The CDR3 spells CASSWRESFYEQYF. The CDR3, as DNA: TGTGCCAGCAGTTGGCGGGAGAGCTTCTACGAGCAGTACTTC.

The V and J genes are TRBV4-1 and TRBJ2-5; tentative D call: TRBD2 (5 bases). The CDR3 is made up of 15 amino acids. Trimming left V 6 bases short and J 0 bases short, with 14 bases between. Germline V gives CDR1 MGHRA, CDR2 YSYEKL. CDR3 DNA: TGCGCCAGCAGTGGGCTAGCTCAGTACCAAGAGACCCAGTACTTC. Translating it yields CASSGLAQYQETQYF.

This sequence joins TRBV7-3 and TRBJ2-5; 11 positions agree with TRBD2. CDR1 and CDR2 (germline): SGHTA, FQGTGA. Trimming cost V 1 base and J 5 bases; bases outside gene matches: 9. This CDR3 has 17 residues. The DNA for the CDR3 is TGTGCCAGCAGCTTAAACGTACTAGCGGGAGAAGGTGAGACCCAGTACTTC. This sequence encodes CASSLNVLAGEGETQYF. Combining the CDR3 with reference TRBV7-3 and TRBJ2-5 gives the whole variable domain GAGVSQTPSNKVTEKGKYVELRCDPISGHTALYWYRQSLGQGPEFLIYFQGTGAADDSGLPNDRFFAVRPEGSVSTLKIQRTERGDSAVYLCASSLNVLAGEGETQYFGPGTRLLVL.

V gene TRBV28 combines with J gene TRBJ2-5; D is unclear. Trimming stripped 2 bases from V and 4 bases from J, with 17 bases between. Germline lookup yields CDR1 MDHEN and CDR2 SYDVKM. This CDR3 spans 16 amino acids. CDR3 in amino acids: CASSLGRAGVGETQYF. CDR3 nucleotide sequence: TGTGCCAGCAGTTTAGGACGGGCCGGCGTGGGAGAGACCCAGTACTTC.

The V and J genes are TRBV27 and TRBJ2-5; 8 bases are a match to TRBD1. CDR1 MNHEY and CDR2 SMNVEV come from the germline V gene (reference sequence). The CDR3 length is 14 residues. V gave up 4 bases and J gave up 1 base; unmatched junction bases: 2. The CDR3 DNA sequence: TGTGCCAGCAGTTCGGACAGGGCCCAAGAGACCCAGTACTTC. It translates to CASSSDRAQETQYF.

The CDR3 reads CAWSVLGTGNFDEQFF. Here the CDR3 DNA reads TGTGCCTGGAGTGTACTAGGGACAGGGAATTTCGATGAGCAGTTCTTC. The chain is built from TRBV30 and TRBJ2-1; TRBD1 agrees at 9 bases. From germline, CDR1 is GTSNPN and CDR2 SVGIG (reference sequence). Trimming at V came to 0 bases and at J to 8 bases, leaving 11 bases not matched to a gene. The CDR3 spans 16 residues.

The chain couples TRBV4-1 to TRBJ2-2; no clear D gene. Trimming left V 6 bases short and J 1 base short, with 15 bases between. The CDR3 has 16 residues. CDR1 and CDR2 (germline): MGHRA, YSYEKL. The DNA for the CDR3 is TGCGCCAGCAGTCTCATGCAGACACGGAACACCGGGGAGCTGTTTTTT. Its protein is CASSLMQTRNTGELFF.

V and J are TRBV4-1 and TRBJ2-7; 9 bases agree with TRBD1. Germline CDR1 MGHRA, CDR2 YSYEKL. The V segment lost 4 bases and the J segment 2 bases; nucleotides outside the gene matches: 12. The CDR3 is 17 residues long. This CDR3 is CASSPLPGQGATYEQYF. For the CDR3, the DNA is TGCGCCAGCAGCCCATTACCGGGACAGGGAGCTACCTACGAGCAGTACTTC.

The chain recombines TRBV2 with TRBJ2-1, with 11 bases identical to TRBD2. This CDR3 contains 15 residues. The junction had 5 bases not matched to a gene; V was cut back by 3 bases and J by 7 bases. Per germline, CDR1 SNHLY and CDR2 FYNNEI. This CDR3 is CASSDLAGGSNEQFF. CDR3 sequence (DNA): TGTGCCAGCAGTGATCTAGCGGGAGGATCGAATGAGCAGTTCTTC. Variable domain in full (rest from reference TRBV2 and TRBJ2-1): EPEVTQTPSHQVTQMGQEVILRCVPISNHLYFYWYRQILGQKVEFLVSFYNNEISEKSEIFDDQFSVERPDGSNFTLKIRSTKLEDSAMYFCASSDLAGGSNEQFFGPGTRLTVL.

This chain uses TRBV27 with TRBJ2-7; the D is unclear. Germline values: CDR1 MNHEY, CDR2 SMNVEV (reference sequence). V was clipped by 3 bases and J by 2 bases, with 11 bases between them. The CDR3 sequence is 14 residues long. The CDR3 spells CASSFFYGAYEQYF. CDR3 bases: TGTGCCAGCAGTTTCTTTTATGGCGCCTACGAGCAGTACTTC.

The V call is TRBV5-1, the J call TRBJ2-4; D uncertain. V lost 0 bases to trimming and J lost 3 bases, with 7 bases between them. Germline CDR1 and CDR2: SGHRS and YFSETQ. There are 14 residues in the CDR3. DNA for the CDR3: TGCGCCAGCAGCTTGGGGCGTCTCAAAAACATTCAGTACTTC. This sequence encodes CASSLGRLKNIQYF.

This rearrangement joins TRBV9 to TRBJ2-1; the match to TRBD2 covers 10 bases. The junction had 8 bases not matched to a gene; V was cut back by 4 bases and J by 7 bases. This CDR3 has 15 residues. CDR1 and CDR2 from the germline V gene are SGDLS and YYNGEE. CDR3 in amino acids: CASSLSGRAGNEQFF. DNA for the CDR3: TGTGCCAGCAGCTTGAGCGGGAGGGCGGGGAATGAGCAGTTCTTC.

Points on this clone: Other DNA sequences in this specimen translate into the identical CDR3. This chain uses TRBV4-3 with TRBJ2-1, with TRBD2 identical over 12 bases. The CDR3 runs to 16 residues. Germline V gives CDR1 LGHNA, CDR2 YSLEER. V was pared by 0 bases and J by 6 bases, with 3 bases of the junction left unmatched. The CDR3 bases are TGCGCCAGCAGCCAAGATTTACTAGCGGGAGGCAATGAGCAGTTCTTC. Its translation: CASSQDLLAGGNEQFF.

V is TRBV29-1 and J is TRBJ1-2; 7 bases fit TRBD1. Germline V gene sequence: CDR1 SQVTM, CDR2 ANQGSEA. This CDR3 has 13 amino acids. The V segment lost 7 bases and the J segment 4 bases; nucleotides outside the gene matches: 9. CDR3 sequence (DNA): TGCAGCGCCTACGACAGGGTGGGCTATGGCTACACCTTC. Encoded protein: CSAYDRVGYGYTF. Full variable domain (remainder filled in from reference TRBV29-1 and TRBJ1-2): SAVISQKPSRDICQRGTSLTIQCQVDSQVTMMFWYRQQPGQSLTLIATANQGSEATYESGFVIDKFPISRPNLTFSTLTVSNMSPEDSSIYLCSAYDRVGYGYTFGSGTRLTVV.

V usage is TRBV6-4 and J usage is TRBJ2-7; a possible D gene is TRBD2 (6 bases). Trimming stripped 3 bases from V and 0 bases from J, with 9 bases between. The CDR3 runs 14 residues. CDR1 and CDR2 (germline): MRHNA, SNTAGT. CDR3 sequence reads: CASSDKEGSYEQYF. DNA for the CDR3: TGTGCCAGCAGTGATAAGGAGGGCTCCTACGAGCAGTACTTC.

V gene TRBV28 combines with J gene TRBJ1-1; no clear D gene. The V gene's germline CDR1 is MDHEN and CDR2 SYDVKM. Trimming shortened V by 7 bases and J by 0 bases, and 9 bases separated the two germline ends. The CDR3 consists of 13 residues. The CDR3 reads CASTGGMNTEAFF. CDR3 DNA sequence: TGTGCCAGCACGGGAGGTATGAACACTGAAGCTTTCTTT.

A word on this clone: This sample also contains other DNA sequences that code for the same CDR3. The J gene is TRBJ2-7, the V gene TRBV9; D possibly corresponds to TRBD2 (5 bases). This CDR3 is built from 13 residues. CDR1 and CDR2 (germline): SGDLS, YYNGEE. V was clipped by 2 bases and J by 0 bases, with 6 bases between them. The CDR3 is CASSVGDSYEQYF. The CDR3 DNA reads as TGTGCCAGCAGCGTCGGGGACTCCTACGAGCAGTACTTC. Looking up the rest from reference TRBV9 and TRBJ2-7 gives the full variable domain: DSGVTQTPKHLITATGQRVTLRCSPRSGDLSVYWYQQSLDQGLQFLIQYYNGEERAKGNILERFSAQQFPDLHSELNLSSLELGDSALYFCASSVGDSYEQYFGPGTRLTVT.

This clone was seen a few times. The V and J genes are TRBV10-1 and TRBJ2-7; TRBD2 aligns across 11 bases. With V trimmed by 4 bases and J by 6 bases, 2 bases remained unmatched. CDR1 and CDR2 (germline): WNHNN, SYGVQD (reference sequence). CDR3 length: 13 residues. In nucleotides, the CDR3 is TGCGCCAGCAGTGGTCTAGCGGGAGGCGAGCAGTACTTC. It is translated as CASSGLAGGEQYF.